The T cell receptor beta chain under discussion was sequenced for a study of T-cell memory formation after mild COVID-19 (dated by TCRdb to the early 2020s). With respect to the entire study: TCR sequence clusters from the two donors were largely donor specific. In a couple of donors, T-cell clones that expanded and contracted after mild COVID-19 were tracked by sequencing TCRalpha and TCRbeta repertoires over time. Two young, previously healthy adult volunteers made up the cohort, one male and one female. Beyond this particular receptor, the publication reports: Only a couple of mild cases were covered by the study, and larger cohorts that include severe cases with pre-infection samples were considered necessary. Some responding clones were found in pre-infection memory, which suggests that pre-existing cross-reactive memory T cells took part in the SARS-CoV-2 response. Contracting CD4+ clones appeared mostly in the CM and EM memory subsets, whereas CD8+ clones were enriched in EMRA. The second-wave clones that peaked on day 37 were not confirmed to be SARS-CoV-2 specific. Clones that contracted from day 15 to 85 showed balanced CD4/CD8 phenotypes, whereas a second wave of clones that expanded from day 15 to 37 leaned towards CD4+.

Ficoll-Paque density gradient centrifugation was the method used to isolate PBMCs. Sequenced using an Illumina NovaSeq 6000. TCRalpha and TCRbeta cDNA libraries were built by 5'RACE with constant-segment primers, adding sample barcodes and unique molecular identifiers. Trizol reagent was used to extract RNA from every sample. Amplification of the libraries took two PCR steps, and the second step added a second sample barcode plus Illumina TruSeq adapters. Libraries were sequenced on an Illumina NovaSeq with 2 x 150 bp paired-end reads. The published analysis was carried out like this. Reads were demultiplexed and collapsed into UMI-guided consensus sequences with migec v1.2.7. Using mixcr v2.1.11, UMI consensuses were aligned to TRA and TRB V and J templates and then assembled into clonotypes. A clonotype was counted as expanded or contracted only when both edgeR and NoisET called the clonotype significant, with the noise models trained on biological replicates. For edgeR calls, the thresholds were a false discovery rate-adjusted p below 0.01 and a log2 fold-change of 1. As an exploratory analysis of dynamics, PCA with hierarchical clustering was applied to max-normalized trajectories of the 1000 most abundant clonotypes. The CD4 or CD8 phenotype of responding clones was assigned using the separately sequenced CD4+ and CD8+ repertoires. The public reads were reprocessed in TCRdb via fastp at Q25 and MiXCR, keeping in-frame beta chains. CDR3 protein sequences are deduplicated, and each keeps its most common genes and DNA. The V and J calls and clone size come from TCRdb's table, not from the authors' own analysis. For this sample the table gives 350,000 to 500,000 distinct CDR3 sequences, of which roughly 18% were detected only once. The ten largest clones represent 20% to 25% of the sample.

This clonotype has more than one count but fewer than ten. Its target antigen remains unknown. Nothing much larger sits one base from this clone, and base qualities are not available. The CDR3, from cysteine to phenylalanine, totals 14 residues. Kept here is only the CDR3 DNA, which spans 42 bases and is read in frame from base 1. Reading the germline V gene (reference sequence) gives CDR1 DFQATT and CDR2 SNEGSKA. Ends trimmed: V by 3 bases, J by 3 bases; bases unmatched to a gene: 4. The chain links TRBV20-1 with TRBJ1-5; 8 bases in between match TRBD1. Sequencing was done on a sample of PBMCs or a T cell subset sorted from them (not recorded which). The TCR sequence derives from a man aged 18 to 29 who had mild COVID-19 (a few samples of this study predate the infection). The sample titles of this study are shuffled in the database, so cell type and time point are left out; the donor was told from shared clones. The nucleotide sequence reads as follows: TGCAGTGCTAGTTGGACAGGGACCAATCAGCCCCAGCATTTT. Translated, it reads CSASWTGTNQPQHF.